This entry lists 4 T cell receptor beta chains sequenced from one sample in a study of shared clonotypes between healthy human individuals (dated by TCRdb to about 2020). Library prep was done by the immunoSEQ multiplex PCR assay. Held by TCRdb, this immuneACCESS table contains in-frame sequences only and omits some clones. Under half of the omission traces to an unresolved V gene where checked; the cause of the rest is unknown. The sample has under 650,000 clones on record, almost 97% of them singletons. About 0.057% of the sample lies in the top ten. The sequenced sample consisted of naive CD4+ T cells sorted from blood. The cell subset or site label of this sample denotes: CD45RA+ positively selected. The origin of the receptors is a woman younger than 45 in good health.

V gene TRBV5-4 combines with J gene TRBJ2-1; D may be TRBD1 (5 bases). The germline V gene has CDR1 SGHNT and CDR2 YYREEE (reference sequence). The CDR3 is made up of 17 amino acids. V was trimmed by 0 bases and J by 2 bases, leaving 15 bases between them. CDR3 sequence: CASSLAGSGIAYNEQFF. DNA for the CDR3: TGTGCCAGCAGCTTGGCCGGGTCAGGGATTGCCTACAATGAGCAGTTCTTC.

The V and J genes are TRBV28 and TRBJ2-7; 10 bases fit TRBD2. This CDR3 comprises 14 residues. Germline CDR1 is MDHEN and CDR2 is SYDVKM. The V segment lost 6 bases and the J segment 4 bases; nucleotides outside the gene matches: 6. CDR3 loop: CASRQAGGPYEQYF. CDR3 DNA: TGTGCCAGCAGACAAGCGGGAGGGCCGTACGAGCAGTACTTC.

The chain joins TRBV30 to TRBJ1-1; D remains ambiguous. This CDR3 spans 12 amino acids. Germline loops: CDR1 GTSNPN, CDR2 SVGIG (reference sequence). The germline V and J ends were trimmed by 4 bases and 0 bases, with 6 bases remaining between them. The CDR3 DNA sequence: TGTGCCTGGAAGTATGTGAACACTGAAGCTTTCTTT. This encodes CAWKYVNTEAFF.

The CDR3 region is CASSPAAEYEQYF. CDR3 sequence (DNA): TGTGCCAGCTCACCTGCGGCCGAGTACGAGCAGTACTTC. The chain joins TRBV18 to TRBJ2-7, with D hard to call. V lost 3 bases and J 4 bases, leaving 10 bases between the germline ends. This CDR3 contains 13 residues. The germline V gene encodes CDR1 KGHSH and CDR2 LQKENI.